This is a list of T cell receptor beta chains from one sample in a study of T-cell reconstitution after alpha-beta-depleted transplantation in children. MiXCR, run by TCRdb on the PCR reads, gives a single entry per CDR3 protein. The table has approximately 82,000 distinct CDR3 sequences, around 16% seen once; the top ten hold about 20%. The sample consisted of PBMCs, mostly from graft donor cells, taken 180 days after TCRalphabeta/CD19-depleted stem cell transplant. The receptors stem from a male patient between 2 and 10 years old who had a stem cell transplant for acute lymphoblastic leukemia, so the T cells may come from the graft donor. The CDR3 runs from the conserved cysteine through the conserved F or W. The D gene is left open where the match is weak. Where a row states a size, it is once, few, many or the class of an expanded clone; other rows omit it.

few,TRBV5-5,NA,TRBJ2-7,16,CASSWVGTSVSYEQYF,TGTGCCAGCAGCTGGGTGGGGACATCCGTCTCCTACGAGCAGTACTTC
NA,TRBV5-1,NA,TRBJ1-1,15,CASSDWRWANTEAFF,TGCGCCAGCAGCGACTGGAGGTGGGCGAACACTGAAGCTTTCTTT
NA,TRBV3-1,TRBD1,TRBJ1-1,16,CASSQSGTGSFGEAFF,TGTGCCAGCAGCCAGTCCGGGACAGGCTCCTTCGGCGAAGCTTTCTTT
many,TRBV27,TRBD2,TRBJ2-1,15,CASSSGGTGYNEQFF,TGTGCCAGCAGTTCCGGGGGGACCGGGTACAATGAGCAGTTCTTC
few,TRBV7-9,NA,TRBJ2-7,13,CASSLRTYYEQYF,TGTGCCAGCAGCTTACGGACATACTACGAGCAGTACTTC
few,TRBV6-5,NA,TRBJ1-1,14,CASSYSYGNTEAFF,TGTGCCAGCAGTTACTCTTATGGGAACACTGAAGCTTTCTTT
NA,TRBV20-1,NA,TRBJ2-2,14,CSARGAGQTGELFF,TGCAGTGCTAGAGGAGCGGGACAAACCGGGGAGCTGTTTTTT
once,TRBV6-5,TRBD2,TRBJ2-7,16,CASSSPRVAGGNEQYF,TGTGCCAGCAGTTCCCCCCGCGTAGCGGGAGGGAACGAGCAGTACTTC
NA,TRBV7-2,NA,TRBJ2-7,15,CASSLVGRLPYEQYF,TGTGCCAGCAGCTTAGTGGGGCGGTTACCCTACGAGCAGTACTTC
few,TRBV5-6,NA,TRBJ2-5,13,CASSLLGEETQYF,TGTGCCAGCAGCTTGTTGGGAGAGGAGACCCAGTACTTC
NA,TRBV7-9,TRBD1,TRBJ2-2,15,CAIRRTGSNTGELFF,TGTGCGATTAGGAGGACAGGATCGAACACCGGGGAGCTGTTTTTT